This is a list of T cell receptor beta chains from one sample in a study of early T cells in non-severe SARS-CoV-2 infection. TCRdb fed the 5' RACE reads into MiXCR, producing one record per CDR3 protein. This table has 60,000 to 65,000 distinct CDR3 sequences, around 9.9% appearing once. Material: whole blood. Receptors were obtained from an adult who was a healthcare worker with PCR-confirmed SARS-CoV-2 infection or an uninfected control (not recorded which). CDR3s include the opening cysteine and the closing phenylalanine or tryptophan. The D gene is left open where the match is weak. Expanded clones are given a class, and other clones once, few, many or no size at all.

J,size,V,D,CDR3,DNA
TRBJ2-1,-,TRBV2,TRBD2,CAKRLAGDYNEQFF,TGTGCCAAGAGACTAGCGGGGGACTACAATGAGCAGTTCTTC
TRBJ2-3,-,TRBV7-3,-,CASSLTGSTDTQYF,TGTGCCAGCAGCTTAACCGGGAGCACAGATACGCAGTATTTT
TRBJ1-1,-,TRBV3-1,-,CASSRNRRGPEAFF,TGTGCCAGCAGCCGGAACCGGCGCGGTCCTGAAGCTTTCTTT
TRBJ1-5,-,TRBV2,-,CASSDDHNQPQHF,TGTGCCAGCAGTGACGACCACAATCAGCCCCAGCATTTT
TRBJ2-3,few,TRBV4-1,-,CASSQVGAPGDTQYF,TGCGCCAGCAGCCAAGTCGGGGCCCCAGGGGATACGCAGTATTTT
TRBJ2-4,few,TRBV9,-,CASSPTETKNIQYF,TGTGCCAGCAGCCCCACAGAGACCAAAAACATTCAGTACTTC
TRBJ1-5,many,TRBV2,TRBD1,CASTRTGANQPQHF,TGTGCCAGCACCCGGACAGGGGCCAATCAGCCCCAGCATTTT
TRBJ2-5,few,TRBV20-1,-,CSATWERAQETQYF,TGCAGTGCTACCTGGGAACGGGCCCAAGAGACCCAGTACTTC
TRBJ2-5,few,TRBV6-1,TRBD1,CATQQTGRMETQYF,TGTGCCACCCAACAGACAGGGCGCATGGAGACCCAGTACTTC
TRBJ1-1,few,TRBV4-1,TRBD1,CASSQEVTGLGEAFF,TGCGCCAGCAGCCAGGAAGTGACAGGGTTGGGTGAAGCTTTCTTT
TRBJ1-5,many,TRBV20-1,-,CSATGTVNQPQHF,TGCAGTGCTACCGGGACTGTAAATCAGCCCCAGCATTTT
TRBJ2-2,few,TRBV12-3/TRBV12-4,-,CASSLRSGNTGELFF,TGTGCCAGCAGTTTGAGGTCGGGTAACACCGGGGAGCTGTTTTTT
TRBJ1-5,few,TRBV12-3/TRBV12-4,-,CASSLGSGNQPQHF,TGTGCCAGCAGTTTGGGGTCAGGCAATCAGCCCCAGCATTTT
TRBJ1-6,many,TRBV2,-,CASRGSSSYNSPLHF,TGTGCCAGCAGGGGATCGAGCTCCTATAATTCACCCCTCCACTTT
TRBJ2-1,many,TRBV3-1,TRBD1,CASSQRQGARIF,TGTGCCAGCAGCCAACGACAGGGGGCTCGGATCTTC
TRBJ2-5,few,TRBV7-2,-,CASSLVAREETQYF,TGTGCCAGCAGCTTAGTGGCCAGGGAGGAGACCCAGTACTTC
TRBJ2-6,many,TRBV12-3/TRBV12-4,-,CAVRGGANVLTF,TGTGCCGTCCGCGGAGGGGCCAACGTCCTGACTTTC
TRBJ1-5,few,TRBV7-4,TRBD1,CARPGGTEVYSNQPQHF,TGTGCCAGACCCGGGGGGACAGAAGTCTATAGCAATCAGCCCCAGCATTTT
TRBJ1-6,many,TRBV12-3/TRBV12-4,-,CASSSGGSGGPNSPLHF,TGTGCCAGCAGTTCCGGGGGCTCGGGGGGTCCGAATTCACCCCTCCACTTT
TRBJ1-6,-,TRBV4-2,-,CASSQDYSRDNSPLHF,TGTGCCAGCAGCCAAGATTATTCCAGGGATAATTCACCCCTCCACTTT
TRBJ2-5,few,TRBV18,-,CASSPRGSGETQYF,TGTGCCAGCTCACCACGGGGCAGCGGAGAGACCCAGTACTTC
TRBJ1-4,-,TRBV2,-,CASRDITRELFF,TGTGCCAGCAGGGATATCACACGTGAACTGTTTTTT
TRBJ2-5,many,TRBV10-3,TRBD2,CAISQGTSGGEETQYF,TGTGCCATCAGCCAGGGGACTAGCGGGGGTGAAGAGACCCAGTACTTC
TRBJ1-5,few,TRBV12-3/TRBV12-4,-,CASSGYGGGNQPQHF,TGTGCCAGCAGTGGGTATGGCGGTGGCAATCAGCCCCAGCATTTT
TRBJ2-2,-,TRBV20-1,-,CSARGPRIGLFF,TGCAGTGCTAGAGGGCCCAGGATCGGGCTGTTTTTT
TRBJ1-6,many,TRBV2,-,CASRREGSGGISPLHF,TGTGCCAGCCGAAGGGAGGGGAGCGGAGGTATTTCACCCCTCCACTTT
TRBJ2-3,many,TRBV30,-,CAWMRTDTQYF,TGTGCCTGGATGAGGACAGATACGCAGTATTTT